This TCR beta chain was found in a study of OX40 agonist ivuxolimab in advanced cancers. TCRdb's table, derived via immunoSEQ multiplex PCR, lists solely in-frame clones and lacks some. Of around 80,000 clones detected, roughly four fifths appear once; the ten largest clones hold 4% to 6%. The length of the CDR3 is 13 residues. From germline, CDR1 is KGHSH and CDR2 LQKENI. V lost 3 bases and J lost 4, with 6 bases in between. This rearrangement joins TRBV18 to TRBJ2-2; D is ambiguous. This clonotype originated in an adult with an advanced solid tumor such as melanoma, head and neck, liver or kidney cancer. The source was CD4+ or CD8+ T cells sorted from blood, collected in a trial of the OX40 agonist ivuxolimab. The CDR3 loop reads CASSPAGTGELFF. The DNA of the CDR3 is TGTGCCAGCTCACCGGCCGGCACCGGGGAGCTGTTTTTT.